This T cell receptor beta chain was recovered during a study of blood T cell repertoires in COVID-19. About the research overall: The cDNA or gDNA used as material had been derived from T cells, B-cell-depleted T cells, or PBMCs.

Ten or more counts support this clone. This table comes from immunoSEQ multiplex PCR, and its TCRdb copy is limited to in-frame clones, with some not included. This sample has approximately 200,000 clones; about 86% occur once, and the top ten carry roughly 2.4%. The germline V and J ends were trimmed by 3 bases and 7 bases, with 7 bases remaining between them. CDR1 and CDR2 (germline): SEHNR, FQNEAQ (reference sequence). The CDR3 contains 12 residues. The receptor was isolated from a woman aged 55 to 70 with acute or convalescent COVID-19. The chain is built from TRBV7-9 and TRBJ1-5, with D uncertain. Sequencing was carried out using peripheral blood. CDR3 bases: TGTGCCAGCAGCTTGGGCACGCAGCCCCAGCATTTT. Its translation is CASSLGTQPQHF.